This TCR beta chain was observed in a study of cytomegalovirus exposure and HLA in healthy donors. V gave up 1 base and J gave up 10 bases; unmatched junction bases: 6. This CDR3 has 14 residues. In germline, CDR1 is SGHNT, CDR2 YYREEE (reference sequence). The PCR contained 60 Vbeta and 13 Jbeta primers. Some clones are missing from TCRdb's copy, which holds only in-frame ones; the method was immunoSEQ multiplex PCR. Of over 200,000 clones in the sample, about 80% were seen once. The J gene is TRBJ2-3, the V gene TRBV5-4, with 10 bases fitting TRBD2. The TCR comes from an older woman in good health and CMV-seropositive. The sample comprised PBMCs. This CDR3 reads CASSLSLAGAAQYF. The CDR3 bases are TGTGCCAGCAGCTTGTCTCTAGCGGGGGCCGCGCAGTATTTT.